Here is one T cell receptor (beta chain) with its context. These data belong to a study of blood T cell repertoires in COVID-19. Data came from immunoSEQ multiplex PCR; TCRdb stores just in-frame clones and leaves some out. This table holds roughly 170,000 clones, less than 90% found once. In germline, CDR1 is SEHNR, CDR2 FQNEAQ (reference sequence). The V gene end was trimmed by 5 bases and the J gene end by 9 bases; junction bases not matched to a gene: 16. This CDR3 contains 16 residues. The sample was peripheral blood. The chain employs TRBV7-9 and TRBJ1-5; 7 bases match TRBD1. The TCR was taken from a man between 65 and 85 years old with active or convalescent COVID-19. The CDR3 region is CASSLSGTDSLGPQHF. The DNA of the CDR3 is TGTGCCAGCAGCCTTTCCGGGACAGACTCTTTAGGGCCCCAGCATTTT.